This is a list of T cell receptor beta chains from one sample in a study of identical twins. TCRdb re-called the 5' RACE reads through MiXCR, storing one row per CDR3 protein. The sample lists 700,000 or so distinct CDR3 sequences; 8.6% were seen once. These same records also appear under a second study, on yellow fever vaccine responses in identical twins.

Material: PBMCs. Receptors were obtained from a woman younger than 30 in good health. Each CDR3 is given with its conserved first and last residue. Each record gives: J gene, V gene, clone size, D gene, CDR3 protein, CDR3 DNA. The D gene is left open where the match is weak. Clone sizes are given selectively: once, few, many, or a class where the clone is expanded.

J: TRBJ2-7; V: TRBV6-2/TRBV6-3; size: few; D: -; CDR3: CASSGSVRGYEQYF; DNA: TGTGCCAGCAGCGGATCAGTGAGGGGCTACGAGCAGTACTTC
J: TRBJ2-7; V: TRBV11-1; size: few; D: -; CDR3: CASSPQVGAAVPSLEQYF; DNA: TGTGCCAGCAGCCCCCAGGTGGGGGCCGCCGTCCCTTCCCTCGAGCAGTACTTC
J: TRBJ1-5; V: TRBV10-3; size: few; D: -; CDR3: CATRLGSNQPQHF; DNA: TGTGCCACCCGCCTGGGTAGCAATCAGCCCCAGCATTTT
J: TRBJ2-1; V: TRBV7-2; size: few; D: -; CDR3: CASSLAALYNEQFF; DNA: TGTGCCAGCAGCTTAGCGGCCCTTTACAATGAGCAGTTCTTC
J: TRBJ2-6; V: TRBV6-2/TRBV6-3; size: -; D: -; CDR3: CASSYKPSRGASGANVLTF; DNA: TGTGCCAGCAGTTACAAGCCCTCGAGGGGCGCTTCTGGGGCCAACGTCCTGACTTTC
J: TRBJ2-1; V: TRBV29-1; size: -; D: -; CDR3: CSVMAGGTYNEQFF; DNA: TGCAGCGTTATGGCAGGGGGGACCTACAATGAGCAGTTCTTC
J: TRBJ2-7; V: TRBV12-3/TRBV12-4; size: many; D: -; CDR3: CASSFVPTYEQYF; DNA: TGTGCCAGCAGTTTCGTCCCTACCTACGAGCAGTACTTC
J: TRBJ2-1; V: TRBV5-6; size: -; D: TRBD2; CDR3: CASSRVPGLGNNEQFF; DNA: TGTGCCAGCAGCCGCGTCCCGGGACTAGGAAACAATGAGCAGTTCTTC
J: TRBJ2-5; V: TRBV10-3; size: many; D: TRBD2; CDR3: CAIIPGLAPQGQETQYF; DNA: TGTGCCATCATTCCGGGACTAGCTCCCCAGGGCCAAGAGACCCAGTACTTC
J: TRBJ1-4; V: TRBV29-1; size: many; D: -; CDR3: CGAEGGRGTNEKLFF; DNA: TGCGGAGCCGAGGGGGGGCGAGGCACTAATGAAAAACTGTTTTTT
J: TRBJ1-1; V: TRBV3-1; size: -; D: -; CDR3: CASSQGRQNTEAFF; DNA: TGTGCCAGCAGCCAAGGAAGGCAGAACACTGAAGCTTTCTTT
J: TRBJ2-3; V: TRBV9; size: many; D: TRBD2; CDR3: CASSPGLLKNTDTQYF; DNA: TGTGCCAGCAGCCCGGGACTACTGAAAAACACAGATACGCAGTATTTT
J: TRBJ2-3; V: TRBV11-3; size: few; D: TRBD2; CDR3: CASSPRGGTTTDTQYF; DNA: TGTGCCAGCAGCCCACGGGGGGGGACAACCACAGATACGCAGTATTTT
J: TRBJ2-7; V: TRBV5-8; size: -; D: -; CDR3: CASGPRRSYEQYF; DNA: TGTGCCAGCGGCCCCAGGCGCTCCTACGAGCAGTACTTC
J: TRBJ2-7; V: TRBV4-3; size: few; D: TRBD2; CDR3: CASSQGPGLAGGYEQYF; DNA: TGCGCCAGCAGCCAAGGCCCCGGACTAGCGGGAGGGTACGAGCAGTACTTC
J: TRBJ2-7; V: TRBV27; size: -; D: TRBD2; CDR3: CASSSPGLAGSSYEQYF; DNA: TGTGCCAGCAGTTCACCGGGACTAGCGGGAAGTAGCTACGAGCAGTACTTC
J: TRBJ1-1; V: TRBV6-5; size: few; D: TRBD1; CDR3: CASSYSGDREAFF; DNA: TGTGCCAGCAGTTACTCCGGGGACAGGGAAGCTTTCTTT
J: TRBJ2-1; V: TRBV12-3/TRBV12-4; size: -; D: -; CDR3: CASTLRGGYNEQFF; DNA: TGTGCCAGCACCCTTAGGGGGGGATACAATGAGCAGTTCTTC
J: TRBJ2-7; V: TRBV6-5; size: -; D: -; CDR3: CASSYWNRADEQYF; DNA: TGTGCCAGCAGTTACTGGAACAGGGCAGACGAGCAGTACTTC
J: TRBJ2-7; V: TRBV18; size: -; D: -; CDR3: CASSMYSYEQYF; DNA: TGTGCCAGCTCAATGTACTCCTACGAGCAGTACTTC
J: TRBJ2-3; V: TRBV7-3; size: -; D: TRBD1; CDR3: CASSSSGGRTDTQYF; DNA: TGTGCCAGCAGCTCCTCAGGGGGACGCACAGATACGCAGTATTTT
J: TRBJ1-6; V: TRBV12-3/TRBV12-4; size: few; D: -; CDR3: CASSPTVNSPLHF; DNA: TGTGCCAGCAGTCCAACCGTTAATTCACCCCTCCACTTT
J: TRBJ1-1; V: TRBV7-6; size: -; D: TRBD1; CDR3: CASSLATGRYTEAFF; DNA: TGTGCCAGCAGCTTAGCGACAGGGAGGTACACTGAAGCTTTCTTT
J: TRBJ1-1; V: TRBV7-3; size: many; D: -; CDR3: CASSLMVDTEAFF; DNA: TGTGCCAGCAGCTTAATGGTCGACACTGAAGCTTTCTTT
J: TRBJ2-1; V: TRBV19; size: -; D: TRBD2; CDR3: CASSGGGPDEQFF; DNA: TGTGCCAGTTCGGGGGGGGGGCCCGATGAGCAGTTCTTC
J: TRBJ2-7; V: TRBV4-1; size: many; D: -; CDR3: CASSQVLGWGGEQYF; DNA: TGCGCCAGCAGCCAAGTTCTGGGGTGGGGCGGCGAGCAGTACTTC
J: TRBJ2-1; V: TRBV5-1; size: few; D: TRBD2; CDR3: CASSKGLAGGGYNEQFF; DNA: TGCGCCAGCAGCAAGGGACTAGCGGGGGGAGGATACAATGAGCAGTTCTTC
J: TRBJ2-7; V: TRBV20-1; size: many; D: TRBD1; CDR3: CSARDPLGTVPYEQYF; DNA: TGCAGTGCTAGAGATCCGTTGGGGACAGTTCCCTACGAGCAGTACTTC
J: TRBJ2-3; V: TRBV27; size: few; D: -; CDR3: CASRSDTDTQYF; DNA: TGTGCCAGCAGAAGCGACACAGATACGCAGTATTTT
J: TRBJ2-1; V: TRBV7-6; size: few; D: -; CDR3: CASSPTSNEQFF; DNA: TGTGCCAGCAGCCCGACTAGCAATGAGCAGTTCTTC
J: TRBJ1-4; V: TRBV3-1; size: few; D: -; CDR3: CASSQESGPNEKLFF; DNA: TGTGCCAGCAGCCAAGAAAGCGGGCCCAATGAAAAACTGTTTTTT
J: TRBJ2-1; V: TRBV5-1; size: -; D: -; CDR3: CASSSWVYNEQFF; DNA: TGCGCCAGCAGCTCGTGGGTGTACAATGAGCAGTTCTTC
J: TRBJ2-7; V: TRBV6-1; size: many; D: -; CDR3: CASSEAQLGSYEQYF; DNA: TGTGCCAGCAGTGAAGCGCAACTGGGCTCCTACGAGCAGTACTTC
J: TRBJ2-1; V: TRBV9; size: -; D: TRBD2; CDR3: CASSVATPTRLAGVTSTNEQFF; DNA: TGTGCCAGCAGCGTAGCTACTCCGACGAGACTAGCGGGTGTCACAAGTACAAATGAGCAGTTCTTC
J: TRBJ2-1; V: TRBV5-1; size: -; D: TRBD1; CDR3: CASSLPGQGLDEQFF; DNA: TGCGCCAGCAGCCTCCCGGGACAGGGGCTAGATGAGCAGTTCTTC
J: TRBJ2-1; V: TRBV20-1; size: few; D: TRBD2; CDR3: CSASGRSSYNEQFF; DNA: TGCAGTGCTAGCGGGAGGAGCTCCTACAATGAGCAGTTCTTC
J: TRBJ1-4; V: TRBV2; size: few; D: TRBD1; CDR3: CASSEGQGIGEKLFF; DNA: TGTGCCAGCAGTGAAGGACAGGGGATAGGTGAAAAACTGTTTTTT
J: TRBJ2-7; V: TRBV5-1; size: -; D: -; CDR3: CASSLRSVDEQYF; DNA: TGCGCCAGCAGCTTAAGGTCTGTCGACGAGCAGTACTTC
J: TRBJ2-1; V: TRBV4-3; size: few; D: TRBD2; CDR3: CASSQEWAGGSGYNEQFF; DNA: TGCGCCAGCAGCCAAGAATGGGCCGGCGGGAGTGGGTACAATGAGCAGTTCTTC
J: TRBJ2-3; V: TRBV28; size: few; D: -; CDR3: CASARGAEDTQYF; DNA: TGTGCCAGCGCCCGGGGGGCGGAGGATACGCAGTATTTT
J: TRBJ2-1; V: TRBV19; size: -; D: -; CDR3: CASSIFSTYNEQFF; DNA: TGTGCCAGTAGTATTTTCTCCACCTACAATGAGCAGTTCTTC
J: TRBJ2-3; V: TRBV20-1; size: -; D: TRBD1; CDR3: CSAPPAGQETDTQYF; DNA: TGCAGTGCTCCGCCCGCAGGACAGGAAACAGATACGCAGTATTTT
J: TRBJ2-7; V: TRBV27; size: -; D: -; CDR3: CASSSFNSGESSYEQYF; DNA: TGTGCCAGCAGTTCCTTCAACTCAGGGGAAAGCTCCTACGAGCAGTACTTC
J: TRBJ1-3; V: TRBV7-9; size: many; D: -; CDR3: CAAGGGNTIYF; DNA: TGTGCGGCTGGGGGGGGAAACACCATATATTTT
J: TRBJ2-5; V: TRBV5-1; size: few; D: -; CDR3: CASSLEIMKETQYF; DNA: TGCGCCAGCAGCTTGGAAATTATGAAAGAGACCCAGTACTTC
J: TRBJ2-2; V: TRBV7-9; size: few; D: TRBD1; CDR3: CASSFGTGGAPGELFF; DNA: TGTGCCAGCAGCTTTGGGACAGGGGGCGCCCCCGGGGAGCTGTTTTTT
J: TRBJ2-2; V: TRBV20-1; size: -; D: TRBD2; CDR3: CSAKLRRGVWNTGELFF; DNA: TGCAGTGCCAAACTACGACGGGGGGTATGGAACACCGGGGAGCTGTTTTTT
J: TRBJ2-1; V: TRBV4-3; size: many; D: TRBD2; CDR3: CASSRGASGYNEQFF; DNA: TGCGCCAGCAGCCGAGGGGCTAGCGGATACAATGAGCAGTTCTTC
J: TRBJ2-2; V: TRBV5-1; size: many; D: -; CDR3: CASSLIEGAGELFF; DNA: TGCGCCAGCAGCTTGATTGAAGGGGCCGGGGAGCTGTTTTTT
J: TRBJ1-2; V: TRBV4-1; size: -; D: -; CDR3: CASSQDLGRTNYGYTF; DNA: TGCGCCAGCAGCCAAGATTTGGGCAGGACGAACTATGGCTACACCTTC
J: TRBJ2-1; V: TRBV6-2/TRBV6-3; size: few; D: TRBD2; CDR3: CASSYGSGRGNEQFF; DNA: TGTGCCAGCAGTTACGGTAGCGGGAGGGGCAATGAGCAGTTCTTC
J: TRBJ2-1; V: TRBV27; size: -; D: TRBD2; CDR3: CASSQGLAGGFYEQFF; DNA: TGTGCCAGCAGTCAAGGACTAGCGGGAGGGTTTTATGAGCAGTTCTTC